Below are 24 T cell receptor beta chains sequenced from a single sample in a study of blood T cell repertoires in COVID-19. Clones were read by immunoSEQ multiplex PCR, and TCRdb kept only the in-frame ones, dropping some. The profile covers approximately 37,000 clones, with 85% to 90% appearing a single time and roughly 45% taken by the ten largest. What was sequenced was peripheral blood. The receptors were gathered from a man between 60 and 70 years old with active or convalescent COVID-19.

The J gene is TRBJ2-1, the V gene TRBV7-8; 9 bases map to TRBD2. V shed 5 bases, J shed 8 bases, and the junction held 13 bases outside the gene matches. The CDR3 extends over 16 amino acids. The germline gives CDR1 SGHVS, CDR2 FQNEAQ. The CDR3 loop reads CASSVNSGGFSYEQFF. The CDR3 DNA reads as TGTGCCAGCAGCGTAAACAGCGGGGGGTTTAGCTATGAGCAGTTCTTC.

The CDR3 DNA follows: TGTGCCAGCAGCTTAGATCGCGATAGCGGGAGAAATGAGCAGTTCTTC. Translation gives CASSLDRDSGRNEQFF. The rearrangement uses TRBV7-2 and TRBJ2-1; 9 bases agree with TRBD2. Germline assignment: CDR1 SGHTA and CDR2 FQGNSA. The CDR3 is made up of 16 amino acids. The V segment lost 1 base and the J segment 7 bases; nucleotides outside the gene matches: 8.

The chain has TRBV7-2 and TRBJ1-6; the D gene is possibly TRBD1 (6 bases). V was shortened by 0 bases and J by 5 bases, with 14 bases between the two germline ends. Germline V gene lookup returns CDR1 SGHTA and CDR2 FQGNSA. This CDR3 comprises 17 residues. CDR3 sequence: CASSLAVGQGNNSPLHF. In nucleotides, the CDR3 is TGTGCCAGCAGCTTAGCAGTCGGGCAGGGGAATAATTCACCCCTCCACTTT. The complete variable domain, with remaining parts taken from reference TRBV7-2 and TRBJ1-6, reads GAGVSQSPSNKVTEKGKDVELRCDPISGHTALYWYRQSLGQGLEFLIYFQGNSAPDKSGLPSDRFSAERTGGSVSTLTIQRTQQEDSAVYLCASSLAVGQGNNSPLHFGNGTRLTVT.

V is TRBV25-1 and J is TRBJ2-3; a weak D match, TRBD1 (5 bases). Trimming pared 8 bases from V and 6 bases from J, leaving 12 bases between. CDR1 is MGHDK, CDR2 SYGVNS, per germline. The CDR3 contains 12 residues. In nucleotides, the CDR3 is TGTGCCAGCTCCCGACCAGGGGATACGCAGTATTTT. It translates to CASSRPGDTQYF. Full variable domain (remainder filled in from reference TRBV25-1 and TRBJ2-3): EADIYQTPRYLVIGTGKKITLECSQTMGHDKMYWYQQDPGMELHLIHYSYGVNSTEKGDLSSESTVSRIRTEHFPLTLESARPSHTSQYLCASSRPGDTQYFGPGTRLTVL.

This clone occurred once. The CDR3 protein is CASSVEAGGGYTF. In nucleotides, the CDR3 is TGTGCCAGCAGCGTAGAGGCAGGGGGAGGCTACACCTTC. The chain recombines TRBV9 with TRBJ1-2; 7 bases match TRBD1. Germline assignment: CDR1 SGDLS and CDR2 YYNGEE. The CDR3 has 13 residues. V lost 0 bases, J lost 8 bases, and 4 bases stayed unmatched.

This clone was seen a single time. The rearrangement uses TRBV25-1 and TRBJ1-1; 9 bases fit TRBD1. J lost 1 base, V lost 4 bases, and 7 bases had no gene match. CDR1 and CDR2 (germline): MGHDK, SYGVNS. This CDR3 spans 16 amino acids. Here the CDR3 DNA reads TGTGCCAGCAGTGCGACCCCGGGACAGGGGAACACTGAAGCTTTCTTT. This encodes CASSATPGQGNTEAFF.

The chain combines TRBV3-1 (or the pseudogene TRBV3-2) with TRBJ1-1; 12 bases fit TRBD1. V lost 0 bases, J lost 4 bases, and 9 bases stayed unmatched. The CDR3 sequence is 18 residues long. Germline CDR1 is LGHDT and CDR2 is YNNKEL (reference sequence). The CDR3 loop is CASSQDLVGQGAGTEAFF. For the CDR3, the DNA is TGTGCCAGCAGCCAAGATTTGGTGGGACAGGGGGCAGGCACTGAAGCTTTCTTT.

This chain uses TRBV19 with TRBJ1-6, with 8 bases aligning to TRBD1. Germline trimming cut 5 bases from V and 8 bases from J; bases unmatched to any gene: 8. Germline CDR1 reads LNHDA; CDR2 reads SQIVND (reference sequence). The CDR3 is 15 amino acids. CDR3 amino acids: CASSLPGQGHSPLHF. CDR3 nucleotides: TGTGCCAGTAGTCTCCCCGGACAGGGTCATTCACCCCTCCACTTT.

This clone occurred a few times. The chain recombines TRBV7-9 with TRBJ1-2, with D perhaps matching TRBD1 (5 bases). Germline loops: CDR1 SEHNR, CDR2 FQNEAQ (reference sequence). With 7 bases removed from V and 3 bases from J, the gap between germline ends came to 15 bases. The CDR3 is made up of 14 amino acids. The CDR3 DNA is TGTGCCAGCACCGTCTCGGGGGGATACTATGGCTACACCTTC. Protein: CASTVSGGYYGYTF.

As DNA, the CDR3 is TGCGCCAGCAGCTTGGATGCAGTCCCAGATACGCAGTATTTT. Encoded protein: CASSLDAVPDTQYF. The chain has TRBV5-1 and TRBJ2-3; D unresolved. This CDR3 has 14 residues. V gave up 0 bases and J gave up 4 bases, with 9 bases separating them. Germline V CDR1 and CDR2: SGHRS, YFSETQ.

This clone was found a few times. The chain couples TRBV27 to TRBJ2-3; 7 bases are shared with TRBD2. This CDR3 has 18 residues. Per the germline V gene, CDR1 is MNHEY and CDR2 is SMNVEV (reference sequence). The V segment lost 2 bases and the J segment 5 bases; nucleotides outside the gene matches: 16. CDR3 in amino acids: CASSLGTGGGGRKDTQYF. Here the CDR3 DNA reads TGTGCCAGCAGTTTAGGGACTGGCGGGGGTGGGAGGAAAGATACGCAGTATTTT.

This rearrangement joins TRBV7-8 to TRBJ1-3; no reliable D call. The CDR3 is 17 amino acids. The germline CDR1 and CDR2 sequences are SGHVS and FQNEAQ. Trimming cost V 5 bases and J 0 bases, with 17 bases left between them. This chain's CDR3 is CASSLLPGRVSGNTIYF. In DNA, the CDR3 is TGTGCCAGCAGCCTGCTGCCTGGGCGGGTCTCTGGAAACACCATATATTTT.

The rearrangement links TRBV19 to TRBJ1-4, with 8 nucleotides matching TRBD1. Germline loops: CDR1 LNHDA, CDR2 SQIVND (reference sequence). V was pared by 3 bases and J by 17 bases, with 8 bases of the junction left unmatched. The CDR3 loop spans 12 amino acids. The CDR3 DNA reads as TGTGCCAGTAGTATGGGGACAGGCGCTAGATTTTTT. This gives the protein CASSMGTGARFF. The full variable domain, with the rest looked up from reference TRBV19 and TRBJ1-4, is DGGITQSPKYLFRKEGQNVTLSCEQNLNHDAMYWYRQDPGQGLRLIYYSQIVNDFQKGDIAEGYSVSREKKESFPLTVTSAQKNPTAFYLCASSMGTGARFFGSGTQLSVL.

The rearrangement links TRBV2 to TRBJ1-1; TRBD1 is a possible D gene (6 bases). V shed 0 bases and J shed 3 bases, with 17 bases lying between them. The CDR3 runs to 17 residues. Germline V lookup: CDR1 SNHLY, CDR2 FYNNEI. CDR3 coding DNA: TGTGCCAGCAGTGAAGCCTACAGGGCCCAAAGCGACACTGAAGCTTTCTTT. It codes for CASSEAYRAQSDTEAFF.

This clone has just a few counts. The V gene is TRBV24-1, the J gene TRBJ2-4; a possible D gene is TRBD1 (5 bases). CDR1 is KGHDR and CDR2 is SFDVKD in the germline V gene. This CDR3 has 15 residues. V was clipped by 2 bases and J by 4 bases, with 11 bases between them. The CDR3 here is CATSDSRVPKNIQYF. As DNA, the CDR3 is TGTGCCACCAGTGATTCCAGGGTCCCAAAAAACATTCAGTACTTC.

The CDR3 spells CASSLAQGDNSPLHF. The CDR3 nucleotides read TGTGCCAGCAGTTTAGCGCAGGGTGATAATTCACCCCTCCACTTT. The chain combines TRBV28 with TRBJ1-6; weak D call: TRBD1 (5 bases). This CDR3 is built from 15 residues. CDR1 is MDHEN and CDR2 is SYDVKM in the germline V gene. V was cut by 2 bases and J by 5 bases, with 10 bases left in between.

The rearrangement joins TRBV10-3 to TRBJ2-1, with unresolved D. Germline V CDR1 and CDR2: ENHRY, SYGVKD. Trimming took 6 bases from V and 5 from J, leaving 17 bases between them. The CDR3 is made up of 15 amino acids. In nucleotides, the CDR3 is TGTGCCATCAGCCACTATGCAAAGAAGAACAATGAGCAGTTCTTC. Amino acid sequence: CAISHYAKKNNEQFF.

The CDR3 region is CASSLRGFTSSNEQFF. In DNA, the CDR3 is TGCGCCAGCAGCTTGCGAGGTTTTACTAGCTCGAATGAGCAGTTCTTC. The chain employs TRBV5-1 and TRBJ2-1, with D maybe TRBD2 (6 bases). The V end lost 1 base, the J end lost 7 bases, and 18 bases lay between the germline ends. Germline V gene lookup returns CDR1 SGHRS and CDR2 YFSETQ. The CDR3 is 16 residues long.

The chain employs TRBV10-3 and TRBJ1-4; 9 bases map to TRBD1. V gave up 11 bases and J gave up 5 bases; unmatched junction bases: 6. Per the germline V gene, CDR1 is ENHRY and CDR2 is SYGVKD. This CDR3 contains 13 residues. This CDR3 reads CALGTGLNEKLFF. The CDR3 DNA is TGTGCCTTGGGGACAGGGTTGAATGAAAAACTGTTTTTT.

The chain is built from TRBV6-5 and TRBJ2-1, with D perhaps TRBD2 (5 bases). The CDR3 runs 16 residues. V was cut by 0 bases and J by 0 bases, with 9 bases left in between. CDR1 MNHEY and CDR2 SVGAGI come from the germline V gene. The CDR3 region is CASSYSRGSSYNEQFF. In DNA, the CDR3 is TGTGCCAGCAGTTACTCACGAGGGAGCTCCTACAATGAGCAGTTCTTC.

To note about this clone: Other DNA sequences within the sample encode an identical CDR3. The chain uses TRBV6-5 and TRBJ2-5, with 8 bases identical to TRBD2. CDR3 length: 12 residues. V gave up 6 bases and J gave up 4 bases; unmatched junction bases: 1. Germline lookup yields CDR1 MNHEY and CDR2 SVGAGI. This chain's CDR3 is CASSRGGETQYF. CDR3 in DNA: TGTGCCAGCAGCCGGGGGGGAGAGACCCAGTACTTC.

The genes are TRBV7-8 and TRBJ1-1; TRBD1 matches 8 bases. The J segment lost 0 bases and the V segment lost 0 bases, leaving 0 bases of the junction unmatched. Germline values: CDR1 SGHVS, CDR2 FQNEAQ. This CDR3 spans 15 amino acids. Here the CDR3 DNA reads TGTGCCAGCAGCTTAGCGACAGGGGTGAACACTGAAGCTTTCTTT. Protein sequence: CASSLATGVNTEAFF.

The rearrangement joins TRBV9 to TRBJ2-2, with TRBD2 as a possible D gene (5 bases). This CDR3 is 13 amino acids long. The ends were cut back, 7 bases at V and 5 bases at J, with 12 bases in the middle. The germline V gene has CDR1 SGDLS and CDR2 YYNGEE. CDR3 residues: CASGLAGTGELFF. For the CDR3, the DNA is TGTGCCAGCGGGCTAGCTGGGACCGGGGAGCTGTTTTTT.

V usage is TRBV2 and J usage is TRBJ2-2, with a weak D call TRBD1 (5 bases). Germline loops: CDR1 SNHLY, CDR2 FYNNEI. This CDR3 has 14 residues. V lost 7 bases to trimming and J lost 6 bases, with 15 bases between them. CDR3 residues: CASKSQGPAGELFF. Written as DNA, the CDR3 is TGTGCCAGCAAGTCGCAGGGTCCGGCCGGGGAGCTGTTTTTT. Using reference TRBV2 and TRBJ2-2 for the parts outside the CDR3, the full variable domain is EPEVTQTPSHQVTQMGQEVILRCVPISNHLYFYWYRQILGQKVEFLVSFYNNEISEKSEIFDDQFSVERPDGSNFTLKIRSTKLEDSAMYFCASKSQGPAGELFFGEGSRLTVL.